This TCR beta chain was documented in a study of blood T cell repertoires in COVID-19. Study background: Collection of acute and convalescent COVID-19 samples took place in the United States, Italy and Spain. PBMCs, B-cell-depleted T cells, or T cells were the source of the cDNA or gDNA that made up the material.

Enrolment of Seattle patients took place during active infection, and they were followed longitudinally. Trimming took 6 bases from V and 4 from J, leaving 18 bases between them. The germline CDR1 and CDR2 sequences are MNHEY and SVGEGT. The CDR3 contains 15 residues. Per the study methods: Reference gene primer amplification gave estimated nucleated cell counts. Only in-frame clones appear in the TCRdb table, and some are missing; sequencing was by immunoSEQ multiplex PCR. The V and J calls and the clone size are those of that table, but D and trimming were determined from the DNA. Of approximately 200,000 clones in the sample, 84% were seen once.

The sample comprised peripheral blood. The TCR sequence derives from a woman older than 75 with COVID-19, enrolled during active disease. The rearrangement uses TRBV6-2 or TRBV6-3 and TRBJ1-1; D gene ambiguous. CDR3 bases: TGTGCCAGCAGCGCGCACCGGGTCGAGAGCACTGAAGCTTTCTTT. Amino acid sequence: CASSAHRVESTEAFF.